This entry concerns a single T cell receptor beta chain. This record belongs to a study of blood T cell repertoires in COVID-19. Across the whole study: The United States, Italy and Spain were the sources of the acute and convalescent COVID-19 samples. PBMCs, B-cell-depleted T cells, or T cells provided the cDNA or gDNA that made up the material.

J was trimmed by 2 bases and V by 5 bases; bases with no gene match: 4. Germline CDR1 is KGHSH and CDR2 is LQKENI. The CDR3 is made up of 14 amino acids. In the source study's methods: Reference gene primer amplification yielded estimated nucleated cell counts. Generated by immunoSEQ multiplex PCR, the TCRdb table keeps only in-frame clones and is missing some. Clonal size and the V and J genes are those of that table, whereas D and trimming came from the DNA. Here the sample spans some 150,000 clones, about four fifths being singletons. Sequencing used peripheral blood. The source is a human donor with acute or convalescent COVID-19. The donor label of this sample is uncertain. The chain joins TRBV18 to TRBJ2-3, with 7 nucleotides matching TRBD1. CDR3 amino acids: CASSYGTDTDTQYF. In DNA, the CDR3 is TGTGCCAGCTCATACGGGACAGACACAGATACGCAGTATTTT.